This TCR beta chain was found in a study of T cells after yellow fever vaccination. This CDR3 spans 15 amino acids. Germline CDR1 and CDR2: SGDLS and YYNGEE. The V gene end was trimmed by 0 bases and the J gene end by 5 bases; junction bases not matched to a gene: 4. TCRdb reprocessed the 5' RACE reads via MiXCR and lists one record per CDR3 protein. Of about 340,000 distinct CDR3 sequences in the sample, 7.5% to 9% were seen once. In this sample, this clonotype turned up many times. The clonotype originates from a man younger than 35 who received the YFV17D yellow fever vaccine. The chain links TRBV9 to TRBJ1-4; 7 positions agree with TRBD1. Sequenced here: PBMCs, sampled on the day of the first yellow fever vaccination. Here the CDR3 DNA reads TGTGCCAGCAGCGTAGATGGGACAGTCAATGAAAAACTGTTTTTT. Translation gives CASSVDGTVNEKLFF. Drawing the rest from reference TRBV9 and TRBJ1-4, the complete variable domain is DSGVTQTPKHLITATGQRVTLRCSPRSGDLSVYWYQQSLDQGLQFLIQYYNGEERAKGNILERFSAQQFPDLHSELNLSSLELGDSALYFCASSVDGTVNEKLFFGSGTQLSVL.